Below, 25 T cell receptor beta chains from the same sample are listed, as sequenced in a study of glioma-infiltrating T cells. TCR alpha and beta CDR3 regions were amplified from RNA using iRepertoire nested multiplex PCR. TCRdb reprocessed the multiplex PCR reads via MiXCR and lists one record per CDR3 protein. The repertoire holds about 180,000 distinct CDR3 sequences, with about 40% as singletons. The sequencing input was glioma tissue, nonneoplastic brain tissue, or PBMCs (not recorded which). The receptors were sampled from a human donor with low-grade glioma or glioblastoma, undergoing nonglioma brain surgery, or in good health (not recorded which).

Concerning this clonotype: A much larger clone lies a single base off, so this may be a read error. The conserved phenylalanine or tryptophan normally closing the CDR3 is absent here, so this likely arose from a read error. The chain is built from TRBV28 and TRBJ1-2; D remains unclear. Germline CDR1 reads MDHEN; CDR2 reads SYDVKM. CDR3 size: 15 residues. V was clipped by 7 bases and J by 7 bases, with 22 bases between them. The CDR3 sequence is CASNQKDLPTGGYTS. The CDR3 DNA reads as TGTGCCAGCAATCAAAAAGACCTCCCTACGGGTGGCTACACCTCC.

At least ten counts were recorded for this clonotype. This chain joins TRBV15 and TRBJ1-6; D unresolved. The CDR3 spans 15 residues. Germline V gene lookup returns CDR1 LNHNV and CDR2 YYDKDF (reference sequence). V lost 1 base and J 7 bases, leaving 11 bases between the germline ends. CDR3 DNA: TGTGCCACCAGCAGAGTGACGATAGACAATTCACCCCTCCACTTT. Encoded protein: CATSRVTIDNSPLHF.

A remark on this clonotype: This may arise from a read error, as a much more abundant clone is one base away. J is TRBJ2-2 and V is TRBV28, with D perhaps being TRBD1 or TRBD2 (6 bases each). CDR3 length equals 16 residues. CDR1 and CDR2 from the germline V gene are MDHEN and SYDVKM. The CDR3 loop reads CASSPQGGLYTGEMFF. The CDR3 nucleotides are TGTGCCAGCTCACCTCAAGGGGGACTGTACACCGGGGAGATGTTTTTT.

The chain couples TRBV12-5 to TRBJ2-7; possibly TRBD2 for D (5 bases). With 5 bases removed from V and 5 bases from J, the gap between germline ends came to 13 bases. CDR3 length: 13 residues. CDR1 is LGHNT and CDR2 is FRNRAP in the germline V gene. The CDR3 is CASGPSGRDEQYF. The CDR3 DNA is TGTGCTAGTGGTCCCTCGGGAAGAGACGAGCAGTACTTC.

This clonotype was counted a single time. A read error may be the cause here, since a much bigger clone is one base away. The V gene is TRBV2, the J gene TRBJ1-1; D is undetermined. This CDR3 has 13 amino acids. CDR1 SNHLY and CDR2 FYNNEI come from the germline V gene. The CDR3 nucleotides are TGTGCCACCGGACGGTTCATGAACACTGAAGCTTACTTT. Amino acids: CATGRFMNTEAYF.

This clonotype was seen at least ten times. V usage is TRBV12-3 or TRBV12-4 and J usage is TRBJ2-7; D is perhaps TRBD1 or TRBD2 (5 bases each). V dropped 6 bases and J dropped 3 bases, with 18 bases sitting between them. The CDR3 has 15 amino acids. The CDR3 DNA follows: TGTGCCAGCAGCAGGGCCGTTTGGGGGAGCTACGAGCAGTACTTC. Translation gives CASSRAVWGSYEQYF.

In its sample, this clonotype was seen many times. The J gene is TRBJ2-7, the V gene TRBV27; 8 nucleotides line up with TRBD1. Germline CDR1 reads MNHEY; CDR2 reads SMNVEV (reference sequence). The CDR3 has 15 residues. Germline trimming cut 3 bases from V and 1 base from J; bases unmatched to any gene: 5. CDR3 nucleotides: TGTGCCAGCAGTTTGATAGGACAGGGATCCTACGAGCAGTACTTC. Residues: CASSLIGQGSYEQYF.

The table lists this clonotype with many counts. The chain recombines TRBV28 with TRBJ1-4; 7 bases are shared with TRBD1. This CDR3 contains 15 residues. V lost 6 bases to trimming and J lost 2 bases; unmatched junction nucleotides: 6. CDR1 MDHEN and CDR2 SYDVKM come from the germline V gene. CDR3 loop: CASSPGTETNEKLFF. The CDR3 nucleotides read TGTGCCAGCAGCCCCGGGACAGAGACTAATGAAAAACTGTTTTTT.

This clonotype is a singleton in its sample. The conserved final phenylalanine or tryptophan is absent from the CDR3, which likely points to a read error. CDR3 sequence: CASSPGTSGTQYL. The CDR3 nucleotides read TGTGCCAGCAGTCCCGGGACTTCCGGGACCCAGTACCTC. This chain joins TRBV6-1 and TRBJ2-5; tentative D call: TRBD2 (6 bases). This CDR3 contains 13 residues. V lost 5 bases and J 7 bases, leaving 14 bases between the germline ends. The germline gives CDR1 MNHNS, CDR2 SASEGT.

This chain links TRBV5-1 with TRBJ2-1, with TRBD2 matching over 8 bases. Germline V CDR1 and CDR2: SGHRS, YFSETQ. V lost 2 bases, J lost 7 bases, and 14 bases stayed unmatched. The CDR3 runs 17 residues. CDR3 protein: CASSFRSIAGRRNEQFF. In DNA form, the CDR3 reads TGCGCCAGCAGCTTCAGGTCAATAGCGGGGCGCCGGAATGAGCAGTTCTTC.

This clonotype was observed many times. The V and J genes are TRBV6-1 and TRBJ1-5, with D perhaps TRBD1 (6 bases). From germline, CDR1 is MNHNS and CDR2 SASEGT. This CDR3 spans 14 amino acids. Trimming stripped 5 bases from V and 4 bases from J, with 12 bases between. CDR3 sequence (DNA): TGTGCCAGCAGTCAGGGGTCCCCAAATCAGCCCCAGCATTTT. Translating it yields CASSQGSPNQPQHF.

V is TRBV3-1 and J is TRBJ2-7; D tentatively fits TRBD1 or TRBD2 (5 bases each). Trimming left V 5 bases short and J 1 base short, with 18 bases between. CDR3 length: 16 residues. Per germline, CDR1 LGHDT and CDR2 YNNKEL (reference sequence). The CDR3 sequence: CASSKPGTARSYEQYF. The CDR3 bases are TGTGCCAGCAGCAAACCGGGGACGGCACGATCCTACGAGCAGTACTTC.

This clonotype was recorded many times. The V and J genes are TRBV6-1 and TRBJ2-2, with 10 bases identical to TRBD2. The CDR3 loop spans 16 amino acids. V was clipped by 6 bases and J by 7 bases; unmatched bases: 11. The germline V gene has CDR1 MNHNS and CDR2 SASEGT. CDR3 nucleotide sequence: TGTGCCAGCAGGCCGTTTAGCGGGAGGCGCGGCGGGGAGCTGTTTTTT. This encodes CASRPFSGRRGGELFF.

The rearrangement joins TRBV5-1 to TRBJ2-7, with a possible D match to TRBD1 (6 bases). Germline V CDR1 and CDR2: SGHRS, YFSETQ. V was trimmed by 4 bases and J by 2 bases, leaving 10 bases between them. The CDR3 extends over 13 amino acids. The CDR3 DNA reads as TGCGCCAGCAGCATCGGACAGACCTACGAGCAGTACTTC. Residues: CASSIGQTYEQYF.

The sample holds many counts of this clonotype. The J gene is TRBJ2-7, the V gene TRBV6-1; possibly TRBD1 for D (5 bases). This CDR3 has 13 amino acids. Trimming pared 6 bases from V and 0 bases from J, leaving 9 bases between. Germline lookup yields CDR1 MNHNS and CDR2 SASEGT. The CDR3, as DNA: TGTGCCAGCAGGCCAGGGATCTCCTACGAGCAGTACTTC. It codes for CASRPGISYEQYF.

This chain links TRBV2 with TRBJ2-7; TRBD2 might be the D (6 bases). This CDR3 region has 12 residues. V gave up 8 bases and J gave up 5 bases, with 13 bases separating them. Germline lookup yields CDR1 SNHLY and CDR2 FYNNEI. The CDR3 coding sequence is TGTGCCAGCGGGGAGGATCCCAACGAGCAGTACTTC. This translates into CASGEDPNEQYF.

Regarding this clonotype: At one boundary the junction diverges from the germline segment, which might be a read error. The genes are TRBV4-1 and TRBJ1-6; 8 bases fit TRBD1. The CDR3 consists of 16 residues. Germline values: CDR1 MGHRA, CDR2 YSYEKL. CDR3 sequence reads: CASRQSTGAFNPPLHF. The CDR3 coding sequence is TGCGCCAGCAGACAATCGACAGGGGCGTTTAATCCACCCCTCCACTTT.

This clonotype was seen repeatedly, ten times or more. The chain is built from TRBV20-1 and TRBJ1-6; D unresolved. Germline assignment: CDR1 DFQATT and CDR2 SNEGSKA (reference sequence). This CDR3 has 13 amino acids. V lost 7 bases and J 6 bases, leaving 13 bases between the germline ends. For the CDR3, the DNA is TGCAGTGGGGCACGGGATCCTAATTCACCCCTCCACTTT. Encoded protein: CSGARDPNSPLHF.

This chain's CDR3 is CSASVGSGDFGGYTF. The CDR3 DNA reads as TGCAGTGCTTCGGTGGGTTCTGGGGATTTTGGCGGCTACACCTTC. The genes are TRBV20-1 and TRBJ1-2; D remains unclear. Germline V gene data show CDR1 as DFQATT and CDR2 as SNEGSKA (reference sequence). This CDR3 region has 15 residues. V was cut by 5 bases and J by 8 bases, with 24 bases left in between.

This clonotype was counted once. The chain links TRBV7-9 to TRBJ2-1, with a weak D call TRBD2 (6 bases). The V gene's germline CDR1 is SEHNR and CDR2 FQNEAQ (reference sequence). The CDR3 covers 15 residues. The germline V and J ends were trimmed by 4 bases and 9 bases, with 19 bases remaining between them. The CDR3 DNA sequence: TGTGCCAGCAGCTCCTCCGGGCCCGGGCGGGGTGAGCAGTTCTTC. It encodes CASSSSGPGRGEQFF.

This rearrangement joins TRBV5-6 to TRBJ2-1; TRBD1 matches 10 bases. In germline, CDR1 is SGHDT, CDR2 YYEEEE. CDR3 size: 15 residues. J was trimmed by 9 bases and V by 5 bases; bases with no gene match: 11. Here the CDR3 reads CASSFQGQGYREQFF. Written as DNA, the CDR3 is TGTGCCAGCAGTTTCCAGGGACAGGGGTATCGTGAGCAGTTCTTC.

This clonotype was seen only a few times. This rearrangement joins TRBV7-6 to TRBJ1-4, with 10 bases lining up with TRBD1. V lost 5 bases and J lost 15; bases outside the gene matches: 6. Germline V lookup: CDR1 SGHVS, CDR2 FNYEAQ. The CDR3 spans 12 residues. CDR3 region: CASSPWTGGMFF. DNA for the CDR3: TGTGCCAGCAGCCCATGGACAGGGGGAATGTTTTTT.

The table lists this clonotype with many counts. This rearrangement joins TRBV2 to TRBJ1-2; TRBD1 might be the D (6 bases). V lost 4 bases, J lost 8 bases, and 8 bases lay in between. Germline loops: CDR1 SNHLY, CDR2 FYNNEI. The CDR3 is 11 residues long. CDR3 sequence: CASSVGQGYTF. CDR3 DNA sequence: TGTGCCAGCAGTGTGGGACAAGGCTACACCTTC.

Many counts were recorded for this clonotype. The rearrangement joins TRBV2 to TRBJ1-2, with 8 bases matching TRBD1. The CDR3 has 15 amino acids. V trimming: 6 bases; J trimming: 3 bases; junction bases outside the gene matches: 9. Germline CDR1 reads SNHLY; CDR2 reads FYNNEI. DNA for the CDR3: TGTGCCAGCAGGTCACCAGGGGGCGGGGACTATGGCTACACCTTC. It codes for CASRSPGGGDYGYTF.

The chain uses TRBV12-3 or TRBV12-4 and TRBJ2-7; TRBD2 aligns across 10 bases. The trim removed 5 bases at V and 7 bases at J, leaving 14 bases unmatched. The CDR3 covers 16 residues. The CDR3 DNA follows: TGTGCCAGCAGTCCCCCAGCGGGAGGGTCCTACAATGAGCAGTACTTC. Protein sequence: CASSPPAGGSYNEQYF.